What follows are 20 T cell receptor beta chains derived from one specimen sequenced in a study of cytomegalovirus exposure and HLA in healthy donors. Both 60 Vbeta primers and 13 Jbeta primers went into the PCR. The data were produced by immunoSEQ multiplex PCR, yet TCRdb's version contains in-frame clones alone and is incomplete. The table lists some 140,000 clones, 66% of them singletons. The specimen was PBMCs. The source is a human donor in good health.

The gene calls are TRBV28 and TRBJ2-7; TRBD1 matches 9 bases. This CDR3 contains 13 residues. The ends lost 4 bases at V and 6 bases at J; junction bases unmatched: 4. Germline CDR1 and CDR2: MDHEN and SYDVKM. The CDR3 nucleotides are TGTGCCAGCAGTTGGACAGGGGAATCCGAGCAGTACTTC. Residues: CASSWTGESEQYF.

The chain employs TRBV5-3 and TRBJ2-1, with a possible D match to TRBD1 (5 bases). TRBV5-3 is classed as an ORF, of uncertain function. The CDR3 has 18 residues. Trimming took off 2 bases at V and 5 bases at J, with 23 bases between the two ends. The CDR3 spells CARSLEIATNGAHNEQFF. CDR3 in DNA: TGTGCCAGAAGCTTAGAAATAGCAACGAATGGGGCCCACAATGAGCAGTTCTTC.

J is TRBJ2-7 and V is TRBV9, with a possible D match to TRBD1 (5 bases). Trimming removed 0 bases from V and 4 bases from J, with 14 bases in between. Germline CDR1 SGDLS, CDR2 YYNGEE. The CDR3 is made up of 15 amino acids. This chain's CDR3 is CASSVGSREEYEQYF. CDR3 sequence (DNA): TGTGCCAGCAGCGTAGGAAGCAGGGAAGAATACGAGCAGTACTTC.

CDR3 coding DNA: TGTGCCAGCAGTGAACAGGGTGTCGATGGCTACACCTTC. Protein: CASSEQGVDGYTF. The V gene is TRBV6-1, the J gene TRBJ1-2, with D possibly TRBD1 on 5 matching bases. Trimming left V 2 bases short and J 6 bases short, with 10 bases between. The CDR3 runs 13 residues. Germline assignment: CDR1 MNHNS and CDR2 SASEGT.

The table lists this clone with a few counts. The chain carries TRBV6-1 and TRBJ1-1; tentative D call: TRBD1 (6 bases). Germline loops: CDR1 MNHNS, CDR2 SASEGT. V lost 4 bases and J 3 bases, leaving 9 bases between the germline ends. The CDR3 covers 13 residues. The CDR3 DNA reads as TGTGCCAGCAGTGTCAGGGGAGACACTGAAGCTTTCTTT. Translation gives CASSVRGDTEAFF.

This chain connects TRBV4-1 to TRBJ2-1; 13 bases align to TRBD2. This CDR3 is 15 amino acids long. Germline CDR1 is MGHRA and CDR2 is YSYEKL. V was pared by 3 bases and J by 8 bases, with 4 bases of the junction left unmatched. CDR3 protein: CASSQTSGRIDEQFF. CDR3 DNA sequence: TGCGCCAGCAGCCAGACTAGCGGGAGGATCGATGAGCAGTTCTTC.

The V gene is TRBV14, the J gene TRBJ2-5; TRBD1 matches at 9 bases. Germline V gene lookup returns CDR1 SGHDN and CDR2 FVKESK. The junction had 18 bases not matched to a gene; V was cut back by 5 bases and J by 2 bases. The CDR3 totals 19 residues. CDR3 bases: TGTGCCAGCAGCTCCCCGGGACAGGGAGTTCGCCTGATTCAAGAGACCCAGTACTTC. Protein: CASSSPGQGVRLIQETQYF.

V gene TRBV6-1 combines with J gene TRBJ1-3; D is possibly TRBD1 (6 bases). Germline V gene sequence: CDR1 MNHNS, CDR2 SASEGT. CDR3 length: 14 amino acids. V lost 8 bases to trimming and J lost 0 bases, with 11 bases between them. CDR3 sequence (DNA): TGTGCCAGCGTTCGGGACAACTCTGGAAACACCATATATTTT. It encodes CASVRDNSGNTIYF.

The J gene is TRBJ2-5, the V gene TRBV5-1; no definite D call. The last part of the DNA fits TRBJ2-7 better; the J call may be wrong. This CDR3 is built from 14 residues. CDR1 SGHRS and CDR2 YFSETQ come from the germline V gene. The CDR3 region is CASSFGPSSYEQYF. The DNA for the CDR3 is TGCGCCAGCAGCTTCGGTCCGAGCTCCTACGAGCAGTACTTC.

This rearrangement joins TRBV10-2 to TRBJ2-1, with TRBD1 identical over 10 bases. With V trimmed by 5 bases and J by 6 bases, 10 bases remained unmatched. This CDR3 has 16 amino acids. Germline V gene data show CDR1 as WSHSY and CDR2 as SAAADI. The CDR3: CASSWALGQGFNEQFF. The DNA for the CDR3 is TGCGCCAGCAGTTGGGCTTTGGGACAGGGGTTCAATGAGCAGTTCTTC.

This chain joins TRBV15 and TRBJ2-5, with D possibly TRBD1 on 6 matching bases. The CDR3 is 15 residues long. Deletions cut 2 bases from V and 5 bases from J, with 15 bases between. From germline, CDR1 is LNHNV and CDR2 YYDKDF (reference sequence). The CDR3 bases are TGTGCCACCAGCAGATCATCAGGGGTCGCGGAGACCCAGTACTTC. This codes for CATSRSSGVAETQYF.

The chain couples TRBV6-5 to TRBJ2-7; tentative D call: TRBD2 (6 bases). Trimming cost V 5 bases and J 2 bases, with 13 bases left between them. CDR3 length equals 14 residues. The germline V gene has CDR1 MNHEY and CDR2 SVGAGI. The CDR3 DNA follows: TGTGCCAGCAGTACGAGCGGAGGGGCCTACGAGCAGTACTTC. This codes for CASSTSGGAYEQYF.

CDR3 protein: CASSPGTGWNEQFF. The CDR3, as DNA: TGTGCCAGTAGTCCCGGGACAGGGTGGAATGAGCAGTTCTTC. The chain has TRBV19 and TRBJ2-1; 9 bases map to TRBD1. The junction had 6 bases not matched to a gene; V was cut back by 5 bases and J by 7 bases. Germline CDR1 LNHDA, CDR2 SQIVND (reference sequence). The CDR3 length is 14 residues.

V gene TRBV27 combines with J gene TRBJ1-1; D is unresolved. CDR1 and CDR2 from the germline V gene are MNHEY and SMNVEV (reference sequence). The CDR3 runs to 13 residues. V lost 5 bases, J lost 6 bases, and 13 bases lay in between. CDR3 coding DNA: TGTGCCAGCAGTCTCACCTCGAGGGCTGAAGCTTTCTTT. Translating gives CASSLTSRAEAFF.

This clone was seen a few times. The J gene is TRBJ2-1, the V gene TRBV5-1; the match to TRBD2 covers 13 bases. The germline CDR1 and CDR2 sequences are SGHRS and YFSETQ. This CDR3 has 16 amino acids. The V segment lost 5 bases and the J segment 5 bases; nucleotides outside the gene matches: 7. CDR3 sequence: CASSPIGLAGDNEQFF. In DNA, the CDR3 is TGCGCCAGCAGTCCCATCGGACTAGCGGGAGACAATGAGCAGTTCTTC.

The V and J genes are TRBV6-4 and TRBJ2-1; D may be TRBD1 (5 bases). The CDR3 is made up of 15 amino acids. The germline V and J ends were trimmed by 6 bases and 0 bases, with 12 bases remaining between them. Germline lookup yields CDR1 MRHNA and CDR2 SNTAGT. The CDR3 protein is CASRKTGFSYNEQFF. CDR3 nucleotides: TGTGCCAGCAGGAAAACAGGCTTCTCCTACAATGAGCAGTTCTTC.

The CDR3 sequence is CASTRLPSGRGETQYF. DNA for the CDR3: TGCGCCAGCACCCGGCTCCCTAGCGGGAGGGGGGAGACCCAGTACTTC. This rearrangement joins TRBV5-1 to TRBJ2-5; TRBD2 agrees at 12 bases. Germline CDR1 and CDR2: SGHRS and YFSETQ. This CDR3 is 16 amino acids long. The ends lost 6 bases at V and 5 bases at J; junction bases unmatched: 11.

This clone came up a few times. This chain links TRBV28 with TRBJ1-1; possible D gene TRBD1, 6 bases. In germline, CDR1 is MDHEN, CDR2 SYDVKM. V was clipped by 2 bases and J by 1 base, with 17 bases between them. The CDR3 consists of 17 residues. In nucleotides, the CDR3 is TGTGCCAGCAGTTTACCAATCGGGACACCACAGAACACTGAAGCTTTCTTT. Amino acids: CASSLPIGTPQNTEAFF.

The chain has TRBV27 and TRBJ1-5; 9 positions match TRBD1. The CDR3 runs 15 residues. With 5 bases clipped from V and 6 bases from J, the junction kept 8 bases outside the gene matches. Germline-derived CDR1 and CDR2 are MNHEY and SMNVEV (reference sequence). CDR3 protein: CASSPGDRVSQPQHF. The CDR3 nucleotides are TGTGCCAGCAGTCCTGGGGACAGGGTAAGTCAGCCCCAGCATTTT.

This rearrangement joins TRBV11-2 to TRBJ2-2; D possibly corresponds to TRBD1 (6 bases). From germline, CDR1 is SGHAT and CDR2 FQNNGV. The CDR3 runs to 13 residues. Trimming removed 1 base at V and 6 bases at J, with 6 bases between. The CDR3 spells CASSLGQAGELFF. CDR3 bases: TGTGCCAGCAGCTTAGGACAGGCCGGGGAGCTGTTTTTT. The full variable domain, completed using reference TRBV11-2 and TRBJ2-2, is EAGVAQSPRYKIIEKRQSVAFWCNPISGHATLYWYQQILGQGPKLLIQFQNNGVVDDSQLPKDRFSAERLKGVDSTLKIQPAKLEDSAVYLCASSLGQAGELFFGEGSRLTVL.